Below, 2 T cell receptor beta chains from the same sample are listed, as sequenced in a study of cytomegalovirus exposure and HLA in healthy donors. This PCR relied on a set of 60 Vbeta primers and 13 Jbeta primers. Clones were sequenced by immunoSEQ multiplex PCR, and TCRdb holds only the in-frame ones, with some missing. The data contain 150,000 to 200,000 clones, 65% to 85% of them singletons. Sequencing used PBMCs. The receptors here all came from a man between 35 and 55 years old in good health and CMV-seropositive.

This CDR3 is CASSKDRGRHEQYF. The CDR3, as DNA: TGTGCCAGCAGCAAAGACAGGGGTCGGCACGAGCAGTACTTC. The chain links TRBV7-8 to TRBJ2-7; 8 bases map to TRBD1. After removal of 5 bases from V and 5 bases from J, the junction contained 8 bases not matched to a gene. This CDR3 spans 14 amino acids. Germline CDR1 is SGHVS and CDR2 is FQNEAQ.

This clone occurred once. CDR3 loop: CASSVRQAREKLFF. DNA of the CDR3: TGTGCCAGCAGTGTGAGACAGGCTCGGGAAAAACTGTTTTTT. This chain connects TRBV2 to TRBJ1-4, with D maybe TRBD1 (6 bases). The CDR3 sequence is 14 residues long. CDR1 and CDR2 (germline): SNHLY, FYNNEI. The V end was cut by 4 bases, the J end by 8 bases, with 14 bases between.